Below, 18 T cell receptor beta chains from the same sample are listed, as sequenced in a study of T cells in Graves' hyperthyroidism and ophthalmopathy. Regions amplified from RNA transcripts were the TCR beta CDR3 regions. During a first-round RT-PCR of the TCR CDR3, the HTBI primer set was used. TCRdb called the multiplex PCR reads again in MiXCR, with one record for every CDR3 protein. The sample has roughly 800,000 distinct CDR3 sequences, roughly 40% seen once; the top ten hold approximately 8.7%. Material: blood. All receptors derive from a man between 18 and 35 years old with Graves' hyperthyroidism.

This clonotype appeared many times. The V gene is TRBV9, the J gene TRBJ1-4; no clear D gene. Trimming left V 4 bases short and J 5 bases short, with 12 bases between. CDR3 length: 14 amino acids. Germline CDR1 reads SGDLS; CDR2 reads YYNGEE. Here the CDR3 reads CASSPLKTNEKLFF. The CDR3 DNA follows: TGTGCCAGCAGCCCCCTCAAGACGAATGAAAAACTGTTTTTT.

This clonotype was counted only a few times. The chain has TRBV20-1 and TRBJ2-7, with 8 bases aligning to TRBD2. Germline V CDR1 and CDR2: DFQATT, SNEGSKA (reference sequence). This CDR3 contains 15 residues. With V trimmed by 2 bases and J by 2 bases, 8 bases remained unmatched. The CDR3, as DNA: TGCAGTGCTAGAAGCCCAACTAGCGGTCCCTACGAGCAGTACTTC. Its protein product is CSARSPTSGPYEQYF.

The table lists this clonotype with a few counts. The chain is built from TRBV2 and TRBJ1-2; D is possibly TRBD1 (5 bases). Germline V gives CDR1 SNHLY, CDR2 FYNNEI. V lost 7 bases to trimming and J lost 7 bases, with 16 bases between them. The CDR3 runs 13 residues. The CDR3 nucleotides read TGTGCCAGCATCCCACCTGGGGCCGGTGGCTACACCTTC. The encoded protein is CASIPPGAGGYTF.

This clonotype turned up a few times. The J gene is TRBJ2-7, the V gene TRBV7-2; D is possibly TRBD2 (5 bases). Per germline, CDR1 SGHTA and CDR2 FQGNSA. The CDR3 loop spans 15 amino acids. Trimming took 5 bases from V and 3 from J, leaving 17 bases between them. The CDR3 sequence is CASSLGEGSYYEQYF. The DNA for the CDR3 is TGTGCCAGCAGCCTGGGTGAGGGTAGTTACTACGAGCAGTACTTC.

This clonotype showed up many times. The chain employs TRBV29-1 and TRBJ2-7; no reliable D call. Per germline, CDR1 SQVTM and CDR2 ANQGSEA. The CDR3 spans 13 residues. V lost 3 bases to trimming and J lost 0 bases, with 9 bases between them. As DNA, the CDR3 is TGCAGCGTTGAGTTCACTGCCTCCTACGAGCAGTACTTC. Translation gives CSVEFTASYEQYF.

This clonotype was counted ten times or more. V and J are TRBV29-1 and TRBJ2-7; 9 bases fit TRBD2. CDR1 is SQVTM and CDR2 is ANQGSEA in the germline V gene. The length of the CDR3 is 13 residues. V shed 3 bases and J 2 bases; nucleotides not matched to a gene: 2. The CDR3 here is CSVELAGTYEQYF. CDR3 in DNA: TGCAGCGTTGAGCTAGCGGGAACCTACGAGCAGTACTTC.

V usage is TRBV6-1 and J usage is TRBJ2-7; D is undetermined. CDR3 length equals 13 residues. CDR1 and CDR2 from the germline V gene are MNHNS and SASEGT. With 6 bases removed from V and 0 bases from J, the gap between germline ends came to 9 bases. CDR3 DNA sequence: TGTGCCAGCAGGGACGAAAGCTCCTACGAGCAGTACTTC. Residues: CASRDESSYEQYF.

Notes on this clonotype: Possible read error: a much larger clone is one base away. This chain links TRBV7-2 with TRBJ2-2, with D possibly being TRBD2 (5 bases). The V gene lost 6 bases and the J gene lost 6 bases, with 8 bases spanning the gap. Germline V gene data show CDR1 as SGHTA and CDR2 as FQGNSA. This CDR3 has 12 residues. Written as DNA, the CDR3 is TGTGCCAGCAGGGACTTGGCCGGGGAGCTGTTTTTT. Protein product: CASRDLAGELFF. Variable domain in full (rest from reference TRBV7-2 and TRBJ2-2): GAGVSQSPSNKVTEKGKDVELRCDPISGHTALYWYRQSLGQGLEFLIYFQGNSAPDKSGLPSDRFSAERTGGSVSTLTIQRTQQEDSAVYLCASRDLAGELFFGEGSRLTVL.

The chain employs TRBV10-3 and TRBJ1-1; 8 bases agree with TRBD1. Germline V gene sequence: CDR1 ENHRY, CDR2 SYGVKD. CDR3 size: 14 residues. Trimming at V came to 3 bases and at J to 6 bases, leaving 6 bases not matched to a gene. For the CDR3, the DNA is TGTGCCATCAGTGAAGGGACAGGAGGGGCTGAAGCTTTCTTT. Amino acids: CAISEGTGGAEAFF.

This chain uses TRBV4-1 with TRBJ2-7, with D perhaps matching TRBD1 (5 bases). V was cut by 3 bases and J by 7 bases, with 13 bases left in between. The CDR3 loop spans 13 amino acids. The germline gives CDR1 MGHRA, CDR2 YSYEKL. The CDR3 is CASSHLTGVEQYF. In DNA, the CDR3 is TGCGCCAGCAGCCACTTAACAGGCGTGGAGCAGTACTTC.

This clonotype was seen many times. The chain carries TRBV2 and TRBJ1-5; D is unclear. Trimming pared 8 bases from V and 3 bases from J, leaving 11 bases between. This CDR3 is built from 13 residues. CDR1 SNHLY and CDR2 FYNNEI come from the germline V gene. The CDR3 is CASHGGINQPQHF. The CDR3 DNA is TGTGCCAGCCATGGAGGGATCAATCAGCCCCAGCATTTT.

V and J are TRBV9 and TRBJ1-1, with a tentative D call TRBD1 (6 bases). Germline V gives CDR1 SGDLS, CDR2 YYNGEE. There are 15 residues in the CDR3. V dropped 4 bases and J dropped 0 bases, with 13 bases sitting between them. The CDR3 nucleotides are TGTGCCAGCAGCTACAGGGAGAACATGAACACTGAAGCTTTCTTT. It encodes CASSYRENMNTEAFF.

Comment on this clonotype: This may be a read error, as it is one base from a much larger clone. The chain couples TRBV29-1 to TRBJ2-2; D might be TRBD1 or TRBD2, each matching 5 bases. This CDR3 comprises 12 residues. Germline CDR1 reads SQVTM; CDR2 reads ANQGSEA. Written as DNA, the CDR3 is TGCAGCGGCGACAGTAACACCGGGGACCTGTTTTTT. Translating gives CSGDSNTGDLFF.

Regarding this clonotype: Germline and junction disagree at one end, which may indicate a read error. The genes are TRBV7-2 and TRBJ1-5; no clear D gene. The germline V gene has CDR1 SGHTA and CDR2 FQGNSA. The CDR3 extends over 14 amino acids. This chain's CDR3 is CASSLSGSNQPRHF. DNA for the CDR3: TGTGCCAGCAGTCTATCCGGGAGCAATCAGCCCCGGCATTTT.

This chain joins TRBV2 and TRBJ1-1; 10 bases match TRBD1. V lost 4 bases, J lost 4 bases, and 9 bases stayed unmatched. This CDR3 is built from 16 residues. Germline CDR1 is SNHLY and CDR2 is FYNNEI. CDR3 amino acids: CASSVLPGQGITEAFF. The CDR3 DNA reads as TGTGCCAGCAGTGTTCTTCCGGGACAGGGGATCACTGAAGCTTTCTTT.

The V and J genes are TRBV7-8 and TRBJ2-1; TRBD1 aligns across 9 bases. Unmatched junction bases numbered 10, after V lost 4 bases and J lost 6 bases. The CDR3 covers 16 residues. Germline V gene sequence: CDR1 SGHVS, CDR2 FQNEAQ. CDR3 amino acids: CASSSPGQGFGNEQFF. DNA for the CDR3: TGTGCCAGCAGCTCCCCGGGACAGGGATTCGGCAATGAGCAGTTCTTC.

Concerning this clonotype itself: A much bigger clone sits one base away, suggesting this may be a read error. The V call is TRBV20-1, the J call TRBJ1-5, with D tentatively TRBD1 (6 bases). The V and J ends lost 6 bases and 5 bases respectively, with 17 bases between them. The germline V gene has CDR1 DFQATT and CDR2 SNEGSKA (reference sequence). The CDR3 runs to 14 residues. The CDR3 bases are TGCAGTGCCAGGGCCGTGGACAGCGATCAGCCCCAGCATTTT. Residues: CSARAVDSDQPQHF.

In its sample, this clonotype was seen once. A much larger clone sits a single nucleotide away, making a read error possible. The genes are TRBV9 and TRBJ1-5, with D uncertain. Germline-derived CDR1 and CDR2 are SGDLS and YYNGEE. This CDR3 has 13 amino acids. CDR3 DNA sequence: TGTGCCGGCAGCGTAGACTATGTTGGGCCCCAGCATTTT. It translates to CAGSVDYVGPQHF.